The TCR beta chain described here comes from a study of blood T cell repertoires in COVID-19. Study information: Spain, Italy and the United States supplied samples that represented acute and convalescent COVID-19.

From germline, CDR1 is MNHEY and CDR2 SMNVEV (reference sequence). This CDR3 is 14 amino acids long. V was trimmed by 2 bases and J by 2 bases, leaving 10 bases between them. The method was immunoSEQ multiplex PCR; TCRdb's version includes in-frame clones alone and lacks a portion of them. The table records 250,000 to 350,000 clones, approximately 84% of them present only once. This sequence originates from a human donor with COVID-19, enrolled during active disease. The donor label of this sample is uncertain. The chain has TRBV27 and TRBJ2-7; the D is unclear. Sequencing was done on a sample of peripheral blood. The chain's CDR3 is CASSLGRIAYEQYF. As DNA, the CDR3 is TGTGCCAGCAGTTTAGGCCGAATCGCCTACGAGCAGTACTTC.